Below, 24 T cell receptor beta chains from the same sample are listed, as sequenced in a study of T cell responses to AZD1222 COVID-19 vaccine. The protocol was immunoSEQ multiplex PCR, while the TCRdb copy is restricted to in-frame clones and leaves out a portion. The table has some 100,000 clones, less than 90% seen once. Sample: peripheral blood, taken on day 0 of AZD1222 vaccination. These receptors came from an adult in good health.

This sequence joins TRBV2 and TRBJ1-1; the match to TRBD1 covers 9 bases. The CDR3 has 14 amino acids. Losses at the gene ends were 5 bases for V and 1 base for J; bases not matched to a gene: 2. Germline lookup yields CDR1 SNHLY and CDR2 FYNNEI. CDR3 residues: CASSSGQGNTEAFF. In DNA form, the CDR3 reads TGTGCCAGCAGTTCGGGACAGGGGAACACTGAAGCTTTCTTT.

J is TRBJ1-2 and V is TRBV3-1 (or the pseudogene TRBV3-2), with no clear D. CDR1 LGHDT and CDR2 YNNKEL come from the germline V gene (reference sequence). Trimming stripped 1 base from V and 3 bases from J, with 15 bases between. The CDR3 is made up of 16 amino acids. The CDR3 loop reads CASSQVYPPSYYGYTF. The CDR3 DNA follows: TGTGCCAGCAGCCAAGTTTACCCCCCATCCTACTATGGCTACACCTTC.

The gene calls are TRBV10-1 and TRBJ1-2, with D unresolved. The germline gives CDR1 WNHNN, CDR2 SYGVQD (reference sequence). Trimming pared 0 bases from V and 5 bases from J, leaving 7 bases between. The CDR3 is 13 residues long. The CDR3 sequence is CASSESRAYGYTF. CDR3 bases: TGCGCCAGCAGTGAGTCCCGCGCATATGGCTACACCTTC.

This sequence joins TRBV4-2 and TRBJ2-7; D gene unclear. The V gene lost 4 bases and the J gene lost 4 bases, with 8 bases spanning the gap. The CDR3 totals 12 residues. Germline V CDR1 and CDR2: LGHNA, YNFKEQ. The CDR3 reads CASSPDLYEQYF. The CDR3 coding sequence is TGTGCCAGCAGCCCAGACCTATACGAGCAGTACTTC.

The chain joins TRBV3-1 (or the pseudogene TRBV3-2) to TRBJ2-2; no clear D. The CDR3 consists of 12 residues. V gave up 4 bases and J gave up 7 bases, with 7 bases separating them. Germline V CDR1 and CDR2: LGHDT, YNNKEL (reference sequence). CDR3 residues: CASSPNVGELFF. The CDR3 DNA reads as TGTGCCAGCAGCCCTAATGTCGGGGAGCTGTTTTTT.

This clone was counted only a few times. The CDR3 nucleotides are TGTGCCAGTAGTATAGAACTGGCAAGCGGGAGGGCGTATAGCTCCTACGAGCAGTACTTC. It encodes CASSIELASGRAYSSYEQYF. The V call is TRBV19, the J call TRBJ2-7; 10 nucleotides agree with TRBD2. CDR3 length equals 20 residues. J lost 0 bases, V lost 0 bases, and 14 bases had no gene match. In germline, CDR1 is LNHDA, CDR2 SQIVND (reference sequence).

The CDR3 protein is CASSQPTGVPNSPLHF. CDR3 DNA: TGCGCCAGCAGCCAGCCAACAGGGGTTCCTAATTCACCCCTCCACTTT. The chain uses TRBV4-1 and TRBJ1-6, with 7 nucleotides matching TRBD1. This CDR3 region has 16 residues. With V trimmed by 3 bases and J by 6 bases, 8 bases remained unmatched. Per the germline V gene, CDR1 is MGHRA and CDR2 is YSYEKL.

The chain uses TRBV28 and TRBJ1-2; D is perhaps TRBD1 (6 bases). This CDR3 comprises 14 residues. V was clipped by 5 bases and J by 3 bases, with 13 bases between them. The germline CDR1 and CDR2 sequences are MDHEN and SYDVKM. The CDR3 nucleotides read TGTGCCAGCAGTCTACTCGGGGGCCACTATGGCTACACCTTC. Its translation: CASSLLGGHYGYTF.

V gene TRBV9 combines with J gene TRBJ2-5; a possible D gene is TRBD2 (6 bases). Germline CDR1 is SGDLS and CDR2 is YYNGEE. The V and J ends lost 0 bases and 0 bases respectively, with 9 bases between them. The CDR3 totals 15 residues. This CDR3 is CASSVAGVHQETQYF. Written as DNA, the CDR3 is TGTGCCAGCAGCGTAGCGGGAGTCCACCAAGAGACCCAGTACTTC.

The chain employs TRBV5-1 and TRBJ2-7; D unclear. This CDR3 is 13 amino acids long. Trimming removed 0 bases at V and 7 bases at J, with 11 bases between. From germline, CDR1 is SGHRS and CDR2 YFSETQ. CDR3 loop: CASSLGVVGEQYF. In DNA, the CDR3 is TGCGCCAGCAGCTTGGGAGTAGTCGGAGAGCAGTACTTC.

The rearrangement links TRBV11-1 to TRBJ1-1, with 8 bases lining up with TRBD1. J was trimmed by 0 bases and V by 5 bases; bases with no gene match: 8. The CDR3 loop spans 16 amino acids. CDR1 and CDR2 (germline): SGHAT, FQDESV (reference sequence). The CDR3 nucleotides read TGTGCCAGCAGCGTCACAGGGGGAGCTATGAACACTGAAGCTTTCTTT. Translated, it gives CASSVTGGAMNTEAFF.

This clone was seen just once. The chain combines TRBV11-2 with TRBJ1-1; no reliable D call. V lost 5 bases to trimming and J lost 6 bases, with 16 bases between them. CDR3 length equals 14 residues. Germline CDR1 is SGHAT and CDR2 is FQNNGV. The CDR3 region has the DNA TGTGCCAGCAGCCATACGACTGGGAGAGCTGAAGCTTTCTTT. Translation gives CASSHTTGRAEAFF.

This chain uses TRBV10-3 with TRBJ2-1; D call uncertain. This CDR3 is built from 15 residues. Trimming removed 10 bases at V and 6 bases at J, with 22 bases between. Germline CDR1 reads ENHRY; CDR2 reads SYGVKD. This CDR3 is CATMKADLISNEQFF. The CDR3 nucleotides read TGTGCCACCATGAAGGCCGATCTTATATCCAATGAGCAGTTCTTC.

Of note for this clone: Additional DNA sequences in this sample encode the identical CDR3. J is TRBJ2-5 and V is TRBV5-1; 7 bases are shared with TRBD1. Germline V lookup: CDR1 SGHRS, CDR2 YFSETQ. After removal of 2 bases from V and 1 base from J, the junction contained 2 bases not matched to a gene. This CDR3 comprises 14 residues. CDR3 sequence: CASSFGTVQETQYF. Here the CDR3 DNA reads TGCGCCAGCAGCTTTGGGACAGTCCAAGAGACCCAGTACTTC.

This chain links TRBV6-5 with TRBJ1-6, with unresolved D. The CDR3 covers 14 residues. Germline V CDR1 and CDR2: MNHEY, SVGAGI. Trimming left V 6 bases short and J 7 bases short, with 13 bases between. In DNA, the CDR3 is TGTGCCAGCAGCGCCCGGGAGGGAAATTCACCCCTCCACTTT. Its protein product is CASSAREGNSPLHF.

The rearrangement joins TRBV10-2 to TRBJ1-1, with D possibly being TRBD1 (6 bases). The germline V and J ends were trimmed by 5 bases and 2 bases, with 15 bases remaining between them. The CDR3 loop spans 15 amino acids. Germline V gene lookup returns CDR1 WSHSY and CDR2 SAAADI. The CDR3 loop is CASSPNPDRNTEAFF. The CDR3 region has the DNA TGCGCCAGCAGTCCAAATCCGGACAGAAACACTGAAGCTTTCTTT.

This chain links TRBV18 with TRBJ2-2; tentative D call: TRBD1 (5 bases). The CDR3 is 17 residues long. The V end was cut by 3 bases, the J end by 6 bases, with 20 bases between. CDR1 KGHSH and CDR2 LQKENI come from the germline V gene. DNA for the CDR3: TGTGCCAGCTCACCGCGAGACAGTAGTGCAACATCCGGGGAGCTGTTTTTT. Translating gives CASSPRDSSATSGELFF.

The CDR3 DNA is TGTGCCACCACGACAGGCTATGGCTACACCTTC. This translates into CATTTGYGYTF. The V and J genes are TRBV2 and TRBJ1-2, with D perhaps TRBD1 (6 bases). Germline V CDR1 and CDR2: SNHLY, FYNNEI. V gave up 10 bases and J gave up 4 bases, with 10 bases separating them. The CDR3 length is 11 residues.

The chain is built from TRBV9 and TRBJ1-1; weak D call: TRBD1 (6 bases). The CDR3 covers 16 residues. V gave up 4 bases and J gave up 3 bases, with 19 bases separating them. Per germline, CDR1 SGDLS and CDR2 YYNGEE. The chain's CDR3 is CASSPTRGFGDTEAFF. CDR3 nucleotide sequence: TGTGCCAGCAGCCCTACCAGGGGCTTTGGGGACACTGAAGCTTTCTTT.

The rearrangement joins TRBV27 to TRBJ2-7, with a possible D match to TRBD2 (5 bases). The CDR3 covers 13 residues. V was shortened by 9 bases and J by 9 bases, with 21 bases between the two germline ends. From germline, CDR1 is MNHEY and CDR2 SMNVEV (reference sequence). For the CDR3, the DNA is TGTGCCAGTAGAGGCACTCTCGGAGGTGGGCAGTACTTC. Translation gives CASRGTLGGGQYF.

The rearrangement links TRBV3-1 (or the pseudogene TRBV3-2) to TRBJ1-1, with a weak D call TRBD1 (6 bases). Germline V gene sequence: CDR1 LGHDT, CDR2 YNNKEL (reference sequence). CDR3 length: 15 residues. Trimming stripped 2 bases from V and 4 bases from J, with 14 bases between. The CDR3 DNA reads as TGTGCCAGCAGCCAACAAACAGGGATGGGCACTGAAGCTTTCTTT. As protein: CASSQQTGMGTEAFF.

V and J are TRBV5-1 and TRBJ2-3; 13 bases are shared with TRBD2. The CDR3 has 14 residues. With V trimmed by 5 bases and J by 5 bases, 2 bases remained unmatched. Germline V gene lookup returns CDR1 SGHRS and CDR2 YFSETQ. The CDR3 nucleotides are TGCGCCAGCAGACTAGCGGGAGGGATAGATACGCAGTATTTT. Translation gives CASRLAGGIDTQYF.

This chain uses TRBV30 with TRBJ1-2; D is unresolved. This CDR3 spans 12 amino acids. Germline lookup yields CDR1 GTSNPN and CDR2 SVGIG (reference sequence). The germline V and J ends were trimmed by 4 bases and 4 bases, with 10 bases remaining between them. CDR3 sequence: CAWTPNSYGYTF. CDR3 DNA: TGTGCCTGGACCCCCAACTCCTATGGCTACACCTTC.

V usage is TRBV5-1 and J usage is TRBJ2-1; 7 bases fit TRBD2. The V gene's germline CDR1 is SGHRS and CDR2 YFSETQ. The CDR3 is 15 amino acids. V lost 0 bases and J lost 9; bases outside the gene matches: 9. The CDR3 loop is CASSLEGGSVSEQFF. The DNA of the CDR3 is TGCGCCAGCAGCTTGGAAGGCGGGAGTGTGAGTGAGCAGTTCTTC.